This T cell receptor (beta chain) was recovered during a study of beta chain features in type 1 diabetes. The study, taken as a whole, reports: TCRB repertoires of naive, central memory and Treg cells appeared more similar among patients than among healthy donors.

Germline loops: CDR1 PRHDT, CDR2 FYEKMQ (reference sequence). V shed 4 bases, J shed 2 bases, and the junction held 6 bases outside the gene matches. The CDR3 spans 15 residues. Reverse transcribing all isolated RNA meant expressed TCRB transcripts were sequenced. Data came from immunoSEQ multiplex PCR; TCRdb stores just in-frame clones and leaves some out. The top ten clones hold around 0.065% of a sample with hundreds of thousands of clones, approximately 31% of them seen once. Regarding this clone: Its antigen is unknown.

Sequences were obtained from naive CD4+ T cells from blood. The chain is built from TRBV13 and TRBJ2-7, with TRBD1 identical over 9 bases. This TCR was sampled from a man aged 18 to 30 in good health. CDR3 nucleotides: TGTGCCAGCAGCTCTTGGGACAGGGACACCTACGAGCAGTACTTC. It encodes CASSSWDRDTYEQYF.